This T cell receptor (beta chain) is from a study of OX40 agonist ivuxolimab in advanced cancers. Notes on this clone: Its antigen remains unidentified.

Clones were sequenced by immunoSEQ multiplex PCR, and TCRdb holds only the in-frame ones, with some missing. The repertoire consists of about 26,000 clones, with roughly 90% occurring once and the leading ten covering around a fifth. Study-level findings and limits: CD4+ and CD8+ blood T cells expanded clonally by week 6 at 0.1 to 3.0 mg/kg. The investigators did not determine what antigen specificity the expanded peripheral T cells had.

Samples of blood were obtained at baseline, on cycle 4 day 1, and on cycle 7 day 1. This CDR3 is built from 15 residues. The germline V and J ends were trimmed by 5 bases and 11 bases, with 21 bases remaining between them. In germline, CDR1 is PRHDT, CDR2 FYEKMQ (reference sequence). This TCR was recovered from an adult with an advanced solid tumor such as melanoma, head and neck, liver or kidney cancer. The specimen was CD4+ or CD8+ T cells sorted from blood, collected in a trial of the OX40 agonist ivuxolimab. The chain is built from TRBV13 and TRBJ1-4; a possible D gene is TRBD1 (6 bases). The CDR3 nucleotides read TGTGCCAGCAGCCCCAGAAAGGACCTTCAGGGGAAACTGTTTTTT. Translating it yields CASSPRKDLQGKLFF.